The source of this T cell receptor (beta chain) is a study of T cell responses to AZD1222 COVID-19 vaccine. The study, taken as a whole, reports: The reported proportion of spike-specific TCRs targeting unmutated variant regions was nearly half.

As concerns this clone: Its antigen is unidentified.

Produced via immunoSEQ multiplex PCR; TCRdb's table is partial and in-frame only. The sample includes 15,000 to 20,000 clones, around 92% seen only once; the top ten take over 8%. The CDR3 runs to 18 residues. Trimming took 4 bases from V and 3 from J; bases not matched to a gene: 14. Germline CDR1 and CDR2: MGHRA and YSYEKL. V gene TRBV4-1 combines with J gene TRBJ2-2; 7 nucleotides match TRBD2. The sample consisted of peripheral blood, taken 28 days after the second AZD1222 dose. This TCR came from an adult who received the AZD1222 COVID-19 vaccine. This CDR3 reads CASSPRKGGSRDTGELFF. The CDR3, as DNA: TGCGCCAGCAGCCCTCGCAAGGGCGGGAGTCGGGACACCGGGGAGCTGTTTTTT.